This TCR beta chain was profiled in a study of blood T cell repertoires in COVID-19. Across the study: The United States, Italy and Spain were the sources of the acute and convalescent COVID-19 samples.

In the authors' workflow: Estimated nucleated cell counts came from reference gene primer amplification. Profiled with immunoSEQ multiplex PCR; TCRdb holds only in-frame clones, not every one. V, J and clone size reflect that table, while D and trimming were determined from the DNA. In the table there are around 100,000 clones, over 75% of which are singletons. Per the germline V gene, CDR1 is ENHRY and CDR2 is SYGVKD. Trimming took 10 bases from V and 4 from J, leaving 9 bases between them. The CDR3 contains 11 residues. The sample was peripheral blood. The clonotype originates from a man aged 25-45 years in a cohort sampled during active COVID-19. V and J are TRBV10-3 and TRBJ2-3, with D possibly matching TRBD2 (5 bases). CDR3 in amino acids: CATRGSDTQYF. The CDR3 nucleotides are TGTGCCACTCGAGGGTCAGATACGCAGTATTTT.